Included here is one T cell receptor beta chain sequence, with context. Trimming at V came to 5 bases and at J to 7 bases, leaving 4 bases not matched to a gene. The CDR3 extends over 12 amino acids. Per germline, CDR1 SGHTA and CDR2 FQGNSA. Repertoires were generated with immunoSEQ multiplex PCR, while TCRdb's copy carries only in-frame clones and drops some. The sample has about 110,000 clones, 82% seen once. The data belong to a study of control samples from healthy donors and cancer patients. The sequence derives from a man younger than 35 in good health. The chain carries TRBV7-2 and TRBJ1-2; 7 bases are shared with TRBD1. The sequencing sample was made of blood. The CDR3 sequence: CASSPRQGGYTF. The CDR3 region has the DNA TGTGCCAGCAGCCCACGACAGGGTGGCTACACCTTC.